Below, 12 T cell receptor beta chains from the same sample are listed, as sequenced in a study of tumor and adjacent non-tumor tissue in lung cancer. RNA was extracted from bulk tissue without any cell sorting. A modified ARM-PCR protocol with three rounds of nested PCR amplified TCRbeta. MiXCR was run by TCRdb on the multiplex PCR reads, yielding one entry per CDR3 protein. Of about 68,000 distinct CDR3 sequences in the sample, around 60% were seen once. The source material was lung tumor tissue. The receptors derive from a man aged 50-59 years with non-small cell lung cancer.

This clonotype came up many times. The V call is TRBV5-5, the J call TRBJ2-7; 11 nucleotides match TRBD2. The trim removed 4 bases at V and 2 bases at J, leaving 17 bases unmatched. The CDR3 totals 19 residues. In germline, CDR1 is SGHKS, CDR2 YYEKEE (reference sequence). CDR3 in amino acids: CASSRSELAGVPFAYEQYF. CDR3 DNA: TGTGCCAGCAGCCGTTCGGAACTAGCGGGAGTTCCCTTCGCCTACGAGCAGTACTTC.

This clonotype was detected many times. The chain is built from TRBV6-6 and TRBJ1-2; TRBD1 matches at 9 bases. The CDR3 is 15 amino acids. V lost 4 bases and J lost 3; bases outside the gene matches: 6. Germline V gives CDR1 MNHNY, CDR2 SVGAGI (reference sequence). CDR3 region: CASSSGQGRDYGYTF. In nucleotides, the CDR3 is TGTGCCAGCAGTTCGGGACAGGGTCGAGACTATGGCTACACCTTC.

The chain uses TRBV29-1 and TRBJ1-4; no definite D call. This CDR3 is 12 amino acids long. Germline lookup yields CDR1 SQVTM and CDR2 ANQGSEA. Trimming removed 3 bases at V and 7 bases at J, with 9 bases between. CDR3 protein: CSVERTGEKLFF. For the CDR3, the DNA is TGCAGCGTTGAGAGAACTGGTGAAAAACTGTTTTTT.

In the case of this clonotype: This clone may be a read error of a much larger clone one base away. The rearrangement joins TRBV10-2 to TRBJ2-2; 12 positions match TRBD2. The CDR3 is 16 residues long. The germline gives CDR1 WSHSY, CDR2 SAAADI. The chain's CDR3 is CSSIPSGRENTGELFF. The CDR3 DNA follows: TGCTCCAGCATCCCTAGCGGGAGGGAGAACACCGGGGAGCTGTTTTTT.

This clonotype was recorded at least ten times. The chain joins TRBV5-1 to TRBJ2-1, with D maybe TRBD2 (5 bases). The CDR3 loop spans 14 amino acids. Trimming left V 1 base short and J 10 bases short, with 15 bases between. Germline CDR1 SGHRS, CDR2 YFSETQ. CDR3 coding DNA: TGCGCCAGCAGCTTGATTTCCTCTGGGAGCGAGCAGTTCTTC. This encodes CASSLISSGSEQFF.

As to this clonotype: A much more abundant neighbour one base away suggests this may be a read error. J is TRBJ2-7 and V is TRBV29-1, with 10 nucleotides matching TRBD1. Germline V lookup: CDR1 SQVTM, CDR2 ANQGSEA. Losses at the gene ends were 0 bases for V and 8 bases for J; bases not matched to a gene: 16. The CDR3 is made up of 17 amino acids. The CDR3, as DNA: TGCAGCGTTGAAGAGGGTCGTGAGACAGGGGGCAGCGGTAAGCAGTACTTC. Its protein product is CSVEEGRETGGSGKQYF.

This rearrangement joins TRBV5-6 to TRBJ2-1; D could derive from TRBD1 or TRBD2 (6 bases each). Deletions cut 1 base from V and 0 bases from J, with 20 bases between. The CDR3 covers 19 residues. CDR1 and CDR2 from the germline V gene are SGHDT and YYEEEE. The chain's CDR3 is CASSLLGRRGWNSYNEQFF. The DNA for the CDR3 is TGTGCCAGCAGCTTGCTAGGTCGGAGGGGGTGGAACTCCTACAATGAGCAGTTCTTC.

This clonotype was seen many times. The chain recombines TRBV4-2 with TRBJ2-1, with 8 bases lining up with TRBD2. The length of the CDR3 is 17 residues. CDR1 is LGHNA, CDR2 YNFKEQ, per germline. The V and J ends lost 0 bases and 5 bases, in that order; junction bases with no gene match: 9. The CDR3 sequence is CASSQDTGGGRNNEQFF. CDR3 DNA sequence: TGTGCCAGCAGCCAAGATACGGGCGGGGGGAGGAACAATGAGCAGTTCTTC.

Only a few counts were recorded for this clonotype. The chain links TRBV29-1 to TRBJ2-5; the D gene is possibly TRBD2 (6 bases). V lost 5 bases to trimming and J lost 4 bases, with 20 bases between them. CDR3 size: 15 residues. CDR1 and CDR2 (germline): SQVTM, ANQGSEA. CDR3 residues: CSVSFGTRDGETQYF. Written as DNA, the CDR3 is TGCAGCGTTTCCTTCGGGACGCGGGATGGAGAGACCCAGTACTTC.

This clonotype appeared a single time. The rearrangement joins TRBV10-2 to TRBJ2-5; D uncertain. V was cut by 4 bases and J by 4 bases, with 10 bases left in between. The CDR3 extends over 13 amino acids. From germline, CDR1 is WSHSY and CDR2 SAAADI. The CDR3 nucleotides are TGCGCCAGCAGTGGAACGGGTGGAGAGACCCAGTACTTC. Translating gives CASSGTGGETQYF.

Only a few counts were recorded for this clonotype. A much more abundant neighbour one base away suggests this may be a read error. This chain uses TRBV24-1 with TRBJ2-3; TRBD2 agrees at 7 bases. Trimming took 8 bases from V and 1 from J; bases not matched to a gene: 8. Germline V gene data show CDR1 as KGHDR and CDR2 as SFDVKD. The CDR3 spans 15 residues. For the CDR3, the DNA is TGTGCCACCAATGAGGGGAGGGCGGGCACAGATACGCAGTATTTT. This gives the protein CATNEGRAGTDTQYF.

This clonotype showed up many times. V and J are TRBV6-5 and TRBJ1-5; D may be TRBD1 (5 bases). The CDR3 contains 13 residues. Germline CDR1 and CDR2: MNHEY and SVGAGI. The germline V and J ends were trimmed by 6 bases and 3 bases, with 9 bases remaining between them. The CDR3 region has the DNA TGTGCCAGCAGAAGACAGCCCAATCAGCCCCAGCATTTT. It encodes CASRRQPNQPQHF.